This is a list of T cell receptor beta chains from one sample in a study of metastatic and nonmetastatic thyroid tumors. Using MiXCR, TCRdb re-called clones from the PCR reads. The table has 20,000 to 25,000 clones, over 30% seen once. Sample: blood. The receptor set was obtained from a female donor with papillary thyroid cancer or a benign thyroid nodule (not recorded which). Some clones in this sample may be carry-over from other donors' samples. The CDR3 runs from the conserved cysteine through the conserved F or W. A D gene is named only where the DNA matches it firmly. Some rows mark clone size as missing; the rest say once, few, many or name a class of expanded clone.

d_call,j_call,clone_size,v_call,cdr3_nt,cdr3_aa
TRBD1,TRBJ1-1,.,TRBV28,TGTGCCAGCAGCCCTACCCAGGGGGCGAACACTGAAGCTTTCTTT,CASSPTQGANTEAFF
.,TRBJ2-2,few,TRBV5-8,TGTGCCAGCAGCTTGAAGGGGGGAACCGGGGAGCTGTTTTTT,CASSLKGGTGELFF
.,TRBJ2-3,many,TRBV29-1,TGCAGCGTTGAAGATCGCCGCACAGATACGCAGTATTTT,CSVEDRRTDTQYF
.,TRBJ2-7,few,TRBV19,TGTGCCAGTAGTATAAAGGACGGCACCTACGAGCAGTACTTC,CASSIKDGTYEQYF
.,TRBJ2-1,many,TRBV9,TGTGCCAGCAGCGTAGACTACAACAATGAGCAGTTCTTC,CASSVDYNNEQFF
TRBD1,TRBJ1-2,.,TRBV11-2,TGTGCCAGCAGCTTAGGACCCCGGGCAGGGGGATATGGCTACACCTTC,CASSLGPRAGGYGYTF
.,TRBJ1-6,medium-sized,TRBV5-1,TGCGCCAGCAGCTTTTCGGATTTAACACCCCTCCACTTT,CASSFSDLTPLHF
.,TRBJ2-5,.,TRBV20-1,TGCAGTGCTAGACCTCCGTACTTC,CSARPPYF
.,TRBJ2-7,.,TRBV4-2,TGTGCCAGCAGCCAAGATGCGCGGGGCTCAATCACCTACGAGCAGTACTTC,CASSQDARGSITYEQYF
TRBD1,TRBJ2-1,once,TRBV5-1,TGCGCCAGCAGAATGGGGACAGGCTCCTACAATGAGCAGTTCTTC,CASRMGTGSYNEQFF
.,TRBJ2-3,many,TRBV3-1,TGTGCCAGCAGCCTCCGGGGGAACCCAGATACGCAGTATTTT,CASSLRGNPDTQYF
.,TRBJ2-5,many,TRBV4-1,TGCGCCAGCAGCCAGACGCAGGCCCTTGTGGGGGAGACCCAGTACTTC,CASSQTQALVGETQYF
.,TRBJ1-1,few,TRBV6-1,TGTGCCAGCAACCGTGGGAGGACAGACCTTAACACTGAAGCTTTCTTT,CASNRGRTDLNTEAFF
.,TRBJ2-3,many,TRBV3-1,TGTGCCAGCAGCCAAGCCTTTCTAGAGTCCCCCACAGATACGCAGTATTTT,CASSQAFLESPTDTQYF
.,TRBJ2-3,many,TRBV7-2,TGTGCCAGCAGCTTAAACTTCCTGAGCACAGATACGCAGTATTTT,CASSLNFLSTDTQYF
TRBD2,TRBJ2-5,many,TRBV14,TGTGCCAGCAGCCAAGGGCTTGCGGGAGGCCCACAAGAGACCCAGTACTTC,CASSQGLAGGPQETQYF
TRBD2,TRBJ2-1,few,TRBV28,TGTGCCAGCGCATCCGGGACTAGCGATGAGCAGTTCTTC,CASASGTSDEQFF
.,TRBJ2-1,many,TRBV6-2/TRBV6-3,TGTGCCAGCAGTTGGGACACCAAGCAGTTCTTC,CASSWDTKQFF
TRBD2,TRBJ2-7,medium-sized,TRBV12-3/TRBV12-4,TGTGCCAGCAGCCCAGGACTAGCGGGGACCCCCATACGAGAGCAGTACTTC,CASSPGLAGTPIREQYF
TRBD1,TRBJ2-7,.,TRBV5-8,TGTGCCAGCAGCCCGCACGGGACAGGGGGGAGAAACGAGCAGTACTTC,CASSPHGTGGRNEQYF
TRBD1,TRBJ1-4,.,TRBV3-1,TGTGCCAGCAGCCTAAACGGACAGGGTAATGAAAAACTGTTTTTT,CASSLNGQGNEKLFF
.,TRBJ2-2,many,TRBV11-1,TGTGCCAGCAGCTTAGCAGGACTTCCAGGGGAAGGCGGGGAGCTGTTTTTT,CASSLAGLPGEGGELFF
.,TRBJ1-2,.,TRBV11-2,TGTGCCAGCAGGTCTACAGGGTACGGCTATGGCTACACCTTC,CASRSTGYGYGYTF
TRBD1,TRBJ2-2,.,TRBV20-1,TGCAGTGCTAGGGGACAGGGTAACACCGGGGAGCTGTTTTTT,CSARGQGNTGELFF
.,TRBJ2-7,.,TRBV30,TGTGCCTGGAGTGTACGGGCAGAGGAGCAGTACTTC,CAWSVRAEEQYF
.,TRBJ2-7,many,TRBV27,TGTGCCAGCAGTAGCGGGACGGACAGATACGAGCAGTACTTC,CASSSGTDRYEQYF
TRBD1,TRBJ1-1,many,TRBV4-1,TGCGCCAGCAGCCAGGGACAGGGGGCCGCTGAAGCTTTCTTT,CASSQGQGAAEAFF
.,TRBJ2-2,.,TRBV4-2,TGTGCCAGCAGCCAGGAGAGGACACGCACCGGGGAGCTGTTTTTT,CASSQERTRTGELFF
.,TRBJ2-5,many,TRBV3-1,TGTGCCAGCAGCCGGAGAGTGGGAGAGACCCAGTACTTC,CASSRRVGETQYF
.,TRBJ2-7,medium-sized,TRBV6-2/TRBV6-3,TGTGCCAGCATGCCAAACAGGAACTACGAGCAGTACTTC,CASMPNRNYEQYF
.,TRBJ2-1,.,TRBV20-1,TGCAGTGCTAGGGCTTTGGCAGCCTTAGTGTTCTTC,CSARALAALVFF
TRBD2,TRBJ2-3,once,TRBV30,TGTGCCACGGGGGGTTTCTCGCAGTATTTT,CATGGFSQYF
.,TRBJ2-2,medium-sized,TRBV10-1,TGCGCCAGCAGTGACCCTCGGGATGGGTCGAACACCGGGGAGCTGTTTTTT,CASSDPRDGSNTGELFF
.,TRBJ2-2,.,TRBV7-8,TGTGCCAGCAGCTTAGGTTGGGGGAGAAGGGAGCTGTTTTTT,CASSLGWGRRELFF
.,TRBJ2-3,many,TRBV6-2/TRBV6-3,TGTGCCAGCAGTTACAGGGATTATTACACAGATACGCAGTATTTT,CASSYRDYYTDTQYF
TRBD1,TRBJ1-6,.,TRBV7-2,TGTGCCAGCAGCTTATCGATTGCTGGGGGACAGGGAAAATTAAATTCACCCCTCCACTTT,CASSLSIAGGQGKLNSPLHF
.,TRBJ2-7,medium-sized,TRBV12-3/TRBV12-4,TGTGCCAGCAGTTCCTATGCGGTAAGAGGCGAGCAGTACTTC,CASSSYAVRGEQYF
.,TRBJ2-7,many,TRBV29-1,TGCAGCGTTGGCAGCGCTAGCTACGAGCAGTACTTC,CSVGSASYEQYF
.,TRBJ1-5,many,TRBV27,TGTGCCAGCAGCCAGGGGAGCCATCAGCCCCAGCATTTT,CASSQGSHQPQHF
.,TRBJ2-2,many,TRBV7-6,TGTGCCAGCAGCTTAGGACCCCCCGGGGCCGGGGAGCTGTTTTTT,CASSLGPPGAGELFF
TRBD2,TRBJ2-7,.,TRBV20-1,TGCAGTGCTAGAGAGCGGGAGTACGAGCAGTACTTC,CSAREREYEQYF
.,TRBJ2-5,.,TRBV19,TGTGCCAGTAAACCGTTGGGGTCGGAGACCCAGTACTTC,CASKPLGSETQYF
.,TRBJ1-2,.,TRBV20-1,TGCAGTGCTTTAGGCGGCAACCGCTACACCTTC,CSALGGNRYTF
.,TRBJ1-3,few,TRBV19,TGTGCCAGTAGTTCCCTCCACTCCTCTGGAAACACCATATATTTT,CASSSLHSSGNTIYF
.,TRBJ1-5,few,TRBV6-5,TGTGCCAGCAGTCTATCGGTTGATGGGCCCCAGCATTTT,CASSLSVDGPQHF
.,TRBJ2-1,medium-sized,TRBV4-1,TGCGCCAGCAGCCAAGAAGGGACCCGAAATGAGCAGTTCTTC,CASSQEGTRNEQFF
.,TRBJ2-2,many,TRBV2,TGTGCCAGCAGAGGAAACGACCCGAACACCGGGGAGCTGTTTTTT,CASRGNDPNTGELFF
.,TRBJ2-1,few,TRBV27,TGTGCCAGCAGGCAAAAGAGGAATGAGCAGTTCTTC,CASRQKRNEQFF
.,TRBJ2-2,.,TRBV9,TGTGCCAGCAGCGTAGTCTCGGGCCCGCGGACCGGGGAGCTGTTTTTT,CASSVVSGPRTGELFF
.,TRBJ2-5,many,TRBV20-1,TGCAGTGAGAGATCGTACGGGGAGACCCAGTACTTC,CSERSYGETQYF